The 18 T cell receptor beta chains reported below all come from one sample, sequenced in a study of long-term antiretroviral therapy in people with HIV. immunoSEQ v3.0 was run at survey level. Repertoires were generated with immunoSEQ multiplex PCR, while TCRdb's copy carries only in-frame clones and drops some. This sample has tens of thousands of clones, with 75% to 90% found just once. The sample in question was unsorted PBMCs, obtained 3.4 years after starting antiretroviral therapy. These receptors all stem from a man aged 25-45 years with HIV.

The gene calls are TRBV18 and TRBJ2-3, with 10 positions matching TRBD1. The CDR3 length is 14 residues. Trimming cost V 7 bases and J 4 bases; bases outside gene matches: 5. CDR1 and CDR2 (germline): KGHSH, LQKENI. CDR3 sequence: CASFWDRGPDTQYF. Written as DNA, the CDR3 is TGTGCCAGCTTCTGGGACAGGGGACCAGATACGCAGTATTTT.

In its sample, this clone was seen a few times. The CDR3 DNA follows: TGTGCCAGCAGTTTTCAGGGGAACTATGGCTACACCTTC. This translates into CASSFQGNYGYTF. The chain uses TRBV28 and TRBJ1-2; tentative D call: TRBD1 (6 bases). Trimming removed 3 bases at V and 2 bases at J, with 7 bases between. CDR3 size: 13 residues. Germline lookup yields CDR1 MDHEN and CDR2 SYDVKM.

The chain is built from TRBV11-2 and TRBJ2-1, with D maybe TRBD2 (5 bases). Germline-derived CDR1 and CDR2 are SGHAT and FQNNGV. CDR3 length: 16 amino acids. The V and J ends lost 2 bases and 1 base respectively, with 12 bases between them. The CDR3 is CASSLRSRESYNEQFF. CDR3 DNA: TGTGCCAGCAGCTTAAGGTCCCGGGAATCCTACAATGAGCAGTTCTTC.

V usage is TRBV28 and J usage is TRBJ2-7; D uncertain. The CDR3 is 12 residues long. V was pared by 5 bases and J by 5 bases, with 10 bases between. Per germline, CDR1 MDHEN and CDR2 SYDVKM. The CDR3 coding sequence is TGTGCCAGCAGTACACTAATAAACGAGCAGTACTTC. Translation: CASSTLINEQYF.

The chain recombines TRBV2 with TRBJ2-3, with D possibly matching TRBD1 (6 bases). Deletions cut 10 bases from V and 5 bases from J, with 22 bases between. This CDR3 comprises 15 residues. The germline V gene has CDR1 SNHLY and CDR2 FYNNEI. The chain's CDR3 is CATRGGAGAGDTQYF. As DNA, the CDR3 is TGTGCCACCCGGGGTGGGGCAGGGGCAGGAGATACGCAGTATTTT.

This rearrangement joins TRBV27 to TRBJ1-2, with D uncertain. V was pared by 3 bases and J by 6 bases, with 11 bases between. Germline CDR1 and CDR2: MNHEY and SMNVEV (reference sequence). CDR3 length: 13 residues. The CDR3 sequence is CASSLVGEDGYTF. In DNA form, the CDR3 reads TGTGCCAGCAGTTTGGTAGGCGAGGATGGCTACACCTTC.

This chain connects TRBV19 to TRBJ1-2, with 8 bases matching TRBD1. Unmatched junction bases numbered 14, after V lost 4 bases and J lost 4 bases. The germline V gene encodes CDR1 LNHDA and CDR2 SQIVND (reference sequence). This CDR3 has 17 residues. Here the CDR3 DNA reads TGTGCCAGTAGTAACGAGGGTACAGGGGGATCGGTCTATGGCTACACCTTC. It translates to CASSNEGTGGSVYGYTF.

This chain connects TRBV11-2 to TRBJ1-3; possibly TRBD1 for D (6 bases). CDR3 length: 15 residues. Germline V gene data show CDR1 as SGHAT and CDR2 as FQNNGV. Trimming shortened V by 5 bases and J by 4 bases, and 15 bases separated the two germline ends. The CDR3 DNA is TGTGCCAGCAGCCTTAGAGGGACATACGGAAACACCATATATTTT. Translation gives CASSLRGTYGNTIYF.

This chain's CDR3 is CASSWVSNQPQHF. DNA of the CDR3: TGTGCCAGCAGCTGGGTTAGCAATCAGCCCCAGCATTTT. This chain links TRBV28 with TRBJ1-5; D ambiguous. The CDR3 spans 13 residues. From germline, CDR1 is MDHEN and CDR2 SYDVKM. Trimming took off 6 bases at V and 0 bases at J, with 6 bases between the two ends.

This chain joins TRBV11-2 and TRBJ1-1; tentative D call: TRBD1 (6 bases). This CDR3 region has 19 residues. Germline assignment: CDR1 SGHAT and CDR2 FQNNGV. Between the trimmed V and J ends, which lost 0 bases and 4 bases, there was a span of 24 bases. CDR3 coding DNA: TGTGCCAGCAGCTTAGACCCGCGTTTAGGGCCCAGGGGAAGCACTGAAGCTTTCTTT. Its translation is CASSLDPRLGPRGSTEAFF.

There are a few counts of this clone. This sequence joins TRBV19 and TRBJ2-3, with D perhaps TRBD1 (6 bases). The germline V and J ends were trimmed by 4 bases and 5 bases, with 13 bases remaining between them. Per the germline V gene, CDR1 is LNHDA and CDR2 is SQIVND (reference sequence). CDR3 length equals 14 residues. The CDR3 spells CASSTGGRGDTQYF. CDR3 sequence (DNA): TGTGCCAGTAGTACGGGTGGCAGGGGAGATACGCAGTATTTT.

V is TRBV19 and J is TRBJ2-7, with 7 positions matching TRBD2. Per the germline V gene, CDR1 is LNHDA and CDR2 is SQIVND (reference sequence). J lost 3 bases, V lost 9 bases, and 5 bases had no gene match. The CDR3 covers 12 residues. CDR3 amino acids: CASAERGYEQYF. CDR3 nucleotide sequence: TGTGCCAGCGCAGAGCGGGGCTACGAGCAGTACTTC. Full variable domain (remainder filled in from reference TRBV19 and TRBJ2-7): DGGITQSPKYLFRKEGQNVTLSCEQNLNHDAMYWYRQDPGQGLRLIYYSQIVNDFQKGDIAEGYSVSREKKESFPLTVTSAQKNPTAFYLCASAERGYEQYFGPGTRLTVT.

This clone was picked up one time. This chain connects TRBV7-2 to TRBJ2-3; TRBD2 matches at 7 bases. Germline CDR1 is SGHTA and CDR2 is FQGNSA. The CDR3 is made up of 15 amino acids. Trimming removed 4 bases from V and 2 bases from J; junction bases left unmatched: 6. The CDR3 coding sequence is TGTGCCAGCAGCTCCGGACTAGGACCCACAGATACGCAGTATTTT. Translation gives CASSSGLGPTDTQYF.

The V gene is TRBV15, the J gene TRBJ2-1; D call uncertain. CDR3 size: 12 residues. Germline V CDR1 and CDR2: LNHNV, YYDKDF (reference sequence). Deletions cut 0 bases from V and 11 bases from J, with 8 bases between. Here the CDR3 reads CATSRDLAKQFF. The CDR3 nucleotides are TGTGCCACCAGCAGAGATTTAGCCAAGCAGTTCTTC.

As DNA, the CDR3 is TGTGCCAGCAGTACAACCTATAGGACAGGGGCTTACGAGCAGTACTTC. As protein: CASSTTYRTGAYEQYF. This chain joins TRBV2 and TRBJ2-7; TRBD1 matches 9 bases. This CDR3 comprises 16 residues. From germline, CDR1 is SNHLY and CDR2 FYNNEI. V lost 5 bases to trimming and J lost 4 bases; unmatched junction nucleotides: 12.

This rearrangement joins TRBV19 to TRBJ1-5; 7 bases fit TRBD1. This CDR3 has 14 residues. Germline V CDR1 and CDR2: LNHDA, SQIVND (reference sequence). V lost 7 bases and J lost 2; bases outside the gene matches: 5. CDR3 loop: CASTSGGGNQPQHF. CDR3 nucleotide sequence: TGTGCCAGTACCTCAGGGGGGGGCAATCAGCCCCAGCATTTT.

This clone was seen just once. The CDR3 nucleotides read TGTGCCAGTACCCTACCCGGCCGGGGGTTGGGTGGCTACACCTTC. Translation gives CASTLPGRGLGGYTF. This rearrangement joins TRBV19 to TRBJ1-2; tentatively, D is TRBD1 (5 bases). CDR3 length: 15 amino acids. Germline V lookup: CDR1 LNHDA, CDR2 SQIVND (reference sequence). The V and J ends lost 7 bases and 7 bases respectively, with 22 bases between them.

The chain couples TRBV7-2 to TRBJ1-2, with a possible D match to TRBD1 (6 bases). CDR3 size: 12 residues. The germline V and J ends were trimmed by 5 bases and 6 bases, with 10 bases remaining between them. Germline V lookup: CDR1 SGHTA, CDR2 FQGNSA. The CDR3 loop is CASSRTENGYTF. In nucleotides, the CDR3 is TGTGCCAGCAGCAGGACAGAGAATGGCTACACCTTC.